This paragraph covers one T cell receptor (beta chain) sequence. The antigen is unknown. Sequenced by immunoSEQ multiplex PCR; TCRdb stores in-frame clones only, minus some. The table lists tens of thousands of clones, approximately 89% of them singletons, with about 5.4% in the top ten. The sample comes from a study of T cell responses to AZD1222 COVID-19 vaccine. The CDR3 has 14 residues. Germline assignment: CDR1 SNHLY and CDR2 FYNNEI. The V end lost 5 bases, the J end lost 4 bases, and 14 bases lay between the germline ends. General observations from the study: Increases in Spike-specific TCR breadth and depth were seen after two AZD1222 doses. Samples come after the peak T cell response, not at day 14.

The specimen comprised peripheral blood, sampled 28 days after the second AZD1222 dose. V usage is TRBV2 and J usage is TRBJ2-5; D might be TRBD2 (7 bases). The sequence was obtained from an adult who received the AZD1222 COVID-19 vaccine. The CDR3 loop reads CASSRGRGAETQYF. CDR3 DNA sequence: TGTGCCAGCAGTCGGGGACGGGGGGCAGAGACCCAGTACTTC.